The 9 T cell receptor beta chains below all came from one sample that was sequenced in a study of tumor and adjacent non-tumor tissue in lung cancer (dated by TCRdb to 2016 to 2018). RNA was extracted from bulk unsorted tissue and checked for quality with a NanoDrop ND-1000 and an Agilent 2100. Library generation was performed with multiplex PCR. Reads for this sample came from an Illumina HiSeq 2500. TCRbeta libraries were built by three rounds of nested PCR using primers (Table S4), following protocols modified from ARM-PCR. In-frame beta chains were kept once TCRdb had trimmed the public reads at Q25 with fastp and called clones with MiXCR. Every distinct CDR3 protein forms one entry, paired with its most common genes and DNA. Across this sample there are 76,000 or so distinct CDR3 sequences, with around two thirds seen only once. The ten largest clones add up to roughly 12% of the sample. Sequenced material: lung tumor tissue. These receptors came from a woman in her 70s with non-small cell lung cancer.

Comment on this clonotype: One end of the junction does not line up with germline, which may come from a read error. The J gene is TRBJ2-5, the V gene TRBV29-1; perhaps D is TRBD1 or TRBD2 (6 bases each). CDR1 SQVTM and CDR2 ANQGSEA come from the germline V gene. The length of the CDR3 is 13 residues. The CDR3 reads CSLGTGRKETQYF. The DNA of the CDR3 is TGCAGCCTCGGAACAGGGAGGAAAGAGACCCAGTATTTC.

Details on this clonotype: This likely comes from a read error, as the CDR3 has no conserved phenylalanine or tryptophan at its end. The genes are TRBV6-1 and TRBJ1-2; the match to TRBD1 covers 7 bases. Germline-derived CDR1 and CDR2 are MNHNS and SASEGT. CDR3 size: 13 residues. The CDR3 region is CVRSPRTGYGYTI. The DNA of the CDR3 is TGTGTCAGGAGTCCTCGGACAGGCTATGGCTACACCATC.

As for this clonotype: This CDR3 is missing its conserved last phenylalanine or tryptophan, likely due to a read error. The rearrangement uses TRBV11-1 and TRBJ1-1, with D hard to call. The CDR3 runs 16 residues. V was trimmed by 5 bases and J by 0 bases, leaving 16 bases between them. Per germline, CDR1 SGHAT and CDR2 FQDESV (reference sequence). In DNA, the CDR3 is TGTGCCAGCAGCCCCTCGGAAGGGTACATGAACACTGAAGCTTTCCTT. This sequence encodes CASSPSEGYMNTEAFL.

Relative to its sample, this clonotype is large. The chain couples TRBV29-1 to TRBJ1-2; TRBD1 might be the D (5 bases). The CDR3 has 13 amino acids. CDR1 is SQVTM, CDR2 ANQGSEA, per germline. V dropped 7 bases and J dropped 4 bases, with 16 bases sitting between them. The CDR3 DNA is TGCAGCGGGCTGTTAGGGACGACCTATGGCTACACCTTC. Amino acid sequence: CSGLLGTTYGYTF.

The J gene is TRBJ1-1, the V gene TRBV4-2, with TRBD1 identical over 9 bases. Germline values: CDR1 LGHNA, CDR2 YNFKEQ. This CDR3 has 13 residues. The J segment lost 7 bases and the V segment lost 3 bases, leaving 3 bases of the junction unmatched. This CDR3 is CASSHDRGSEAFF. As DNA, the CDR3 is TGTGCCAGCAGCCATGACAGGGGGAGTGAAGCTTTCTTT.

This chain uses TRBV6-1 with TRBJ1-1; D unresolved. This CDR3 is 16 amino acids long. From germline, CDR1 is MNHNS and CDR2 SASEGT. Trimming took off 5 bases at V and 4 bases at J, with 20 bases between the two ends. The CDR3 here is CASSCPGIPTGTEAFF. CDR3 DNA sequence: TGTGCCAGCAGTTGCCCGGGGATACCAACGGGCACTGAAGCTTTCTTT.

The chain links TRBV11-2 to TRBJ2-7; D might be TRBD2 (6 bases). Between the trimmed V and J ends, which lost 9 bases and 4 bases, there was a span of 22 bases. Per the germline V gene, CDR1 is SGHAT and CDR2 is FQNNGV. The CDR3 is 15 amino acids. CDR3 DNA: TGTGCCAGTGGCTTACCCGGGGGTCGGTGGTACGAGCAGTACTTC. This sequence encodes CASGLPGGRWYEQYF.

This clonotype was recorded at least ten times. The chain links TRBV4-1 to TRBJ2-2; 12 positions agree with TRBD2. The V gene's germline CDR1 is MGHRA and CDR2 YSYEKL. Trimming at V came to 4 bases and at J to 3 bases, leaving 0 bases not matched to a gene. There are 15 residues in the CDR3. The chain's CDR3 is CASSRLAGDTGELFF. CDR3 bases: TGCGCCAGCAGCCGACTAGCGGGAGACACCGGGGAGCTGTTTTTT.

The table lists this clonotype with many counts. This chain connects TRBV24-1 to TRBJ2-2; D possibly corresponds to TRBD1 (6 bases). Germline loops: CDR1 KGHDR, CDR2 SFDVKD. This CDR3 has 16 amino acids. V lost 3 bases to trimming and J lost 0 bases, with 10 bases between them. The CDR3 region is CATSDARTANTGELFF. CDR3 coding DNA: TGTGCCACCAGTGATGCCCGGACAGCGAACACCGGGGAGCTGTTTTTT.